Below are 29 T cell receptor beta chains sequenced from a single sample in a study of long-term antiretroviral therapy in people with HIV. Version v3.0 of the immunoSEQ assay was performed at survey level. Only in-frame clones appear in the TCRdb table, and some are missing; sequencing was by immunoSEQ multiplex PCR. Of around 36,000 clones in the sample, roughly 79% were seen once. The sample in question was unsorted PBMCs, obtained 3 years after starting antiretroviral therapy. The receptors come from a man in his forties or fifties with HIV.

This sequence joins TRBV30 and TRBJ1-2; 9 nucleotides match TRBD1. Germline CDR1 GTSNPN, CDR2 SVGIG (reference sequence). This CDR3 is built from 14 residues. Trimming at V came to 1 base and at J to 4 bases, leaving 4 bases not matched to a gene. DNA of the CDR3: TGTGCCTGGAGTGGGCCGGGACAGGGCTATGGCTACACCTTC. This codes for CAWSGPGQGYGYTF.

The chain couples TRBV19 to TRBJ1-2; D may be TRBD1 (6 bases). The CDR3 contains 15 residues. The V end lost 5 bases, the J end lost 2 bases, and 15 bases lay between the germline ends. Germline CDR1 and CDR2: LNHDA and SQIVND (reference sequence). CDR3 region: CASSASGTLNYGYTF. CDR3 DNA: TGTGCCAGTAGTGCGTCCGGGACACTCAACTATGGCTACACCTTC.

The chain employs TRBV6-5 and TRBJ2-7, with 7 nucleotides matching TRBD2. The J segment lost 0 bases and the V segment lost 4 bases, leaving 6 bases of the junction unmatched. Germline V CDR1 and CDR2: MNHEY, SVGAGI. The CDR3 is 15 amino acids. The CDR3 region is CASSSPGGSSYEQYF. The CDR3 DNA follows: TGTGCCAGCAGTTCCCCCGGGGGGAGCTCCTACGAGCAGTACTTC.

The rearrangement uses TRBV9 and TRBJ2-2; 12 bases match TRBD2. The CDR3 spans 16 residues. Germline CDR1 is SGDLS and CDR2 is YYNGEE. V lost 1 base and J lost 5; bases outside the gene matches: 3. The CDR3 DNA follows: TGTGCCAGCAGCGTAAGCCTAGCGGGGGGGACCGGGGAGCTGTTTTTT. The encoded protein is CASSVSLAGGTGELFF.

The V gene is TRBV5-5, the J gene TRBJ2-5; D is unclear. This CDR3 is built from 12 residues. CDR1 is SGHKS, CDR2 YYEKEE, per germline (reference sequence). Trimming left V 1 base short and J 2 bases short, with 3 bases between. CDR3 region: CASSLRQETQYF. CDR3 in DNA: TGTGCCAGCAGCTTGAGGCAAGAGACCCAGTACTTC.

The J gene is TRBJ2-7, the V gene TRBV4-3; 8 bases align to TRBD2. The V gene's germline CDR1 is LGHNA and CDR2 YSLEER. V gave up 4 bases and J gave up 0 bases; unmatched junction bases: 5. The CDR3 totals 15 residues. The CDR3 protein is CASSRDSGNSYEQYF. DNA for the CDR3: TGCGCCAGCAGCCGGGATAGCGGGAACTCCTACGAGCAGTACTTC.

This clone has only a few counts. The chain couples TRBV18 to TRBJ2-7; no definite D call. Germline V CDR1 and CDR2: KGHSH, LQKENI. The V end was cut by 4 bases, the J end by 2 bases, with 9 bases between. CDR3 length: 13 amino acids. The CDR3 protein is CASSLGRAYEQYF. The CDR3 bases are TGTGCCAGCTCACTAGGACGGGCCTACGAGCAGTACTTC.

The chain is built from TRBV19 and TRBJ2-6; D remains ambiguous. The CDR3 contains 20 residues. Trimming cost V 4 bases and J 1 base, with 23 bases left between them. CDR1 is LNHDA and CDR2 is SQIVND in the germline V gene (reference sequence). The CDR3 DNA follows: TGTGCCAGTAGTAACCCTAATCGGATTGGGCCCGCATCTGGGGCCAACGTCCTGACTTTC. Its translation: CASSNPNRIGPASGANVLTF.

The chain has TRBV9 and TRBJ2-5; D not resolved. The length of the CDR3 is 13 residues. Germline V gives CDR1 SGDLS, CDR2 YYNGEE. Between the trimmed V and J ends, which lost 4 bases and 1 base, there was a span of 8 bases. Here the CDR3 DNA reads TGTGCCAGCAGCCCGAATACCCAAGAGACCCAGTACTTC. It is translated as CASSPNTQETQYF. The whole variable domain, remainder taken from reference TRBV9 and TRBJ2-5, is DSGVTQTPKHLITATGQRVTLRCSPRSGDLSVYWYQQSLDQGLQFLIQYYNGEERAKGNILERFSAQQFPDLHSELNLSSLELGDSALYFCASSPNTQETQYFGPGTRLLVL.

The chain recombines TRBV18 with TRBJ2-2; tentative D call: TRBD1 (6 bases). This CDR3 is built from 16 residues. V shed 9 bases and J shed 0 bases, with 17 bases lying between them. Germline CDR1 KGHSH, CDR2 LQKENI. The CDR3 DNA reads TGTGCCAGTTCGTTCCAGGGGCCACCGAACACCGGGGAGCTGTTTTTT. It yields the protein CASSFQGPPNTGELFF.

The chain recombines TRBV28 with TRBJ2-1; D possibly uses TRBD1 or TRBD2 (6 bases each). The CDR3 is 14 amino acids. V was clipped by 3 bases and J by 5 bases, with 11 bases between them. Germline-derived CDR1 and CDR2 are MDHEN and SYDVKM. The CDR3 DNA reads TGTGCCAGCAGTTTGTGGGGGGCAGACAATGAGCAGTTCTTC. Translated, it gives CASSLWGADNEQFF.

This chain links TRBV27 with TRBJ1-1, with TRBD1 as a possible D gene (6 bases). Trimming stripped 1 base from V and 8 bases from J, with 11 bases between. This CDR3 is built from 13 residues. Germline lookup yields CDR1 MNHEY and CDR2 SMNVEV (reference sequence). DNA for the CDR3: TGTGCCAGCAGTTTATGGGGCACAGGGGAAGCTTTCTTT. It codes for CASSLWGTGEAFF.

This clone was seen once. The chain is built from TRBV27 and TRBJ1-2; D is unresolved. This CDR3 contains 14 residues. CDR1 and CDR2 from the germline V gene are MNHEY and SMNVEV (reference sequence). The V end was cut by 0 bases, the J end by 7 bases, with 12 bases between. The CDR3 coding sequence is TGTGCCAGCAGTTTATCGGACCCGAGGAGTGGCTACACCTTC. The encoded protein is CASSLSDPRSGYTF.

The chain recombines TRBV4-1 with TRBJ2-5; TRBD2 is a possible D gene (6 bases). This CDR3 has 14 residues. V was trimmed by 4 bases and J by 4 bases, leaving 13 bases between them. Per germline, CDR1 MGHRA and CDR2 YSYEKL. The CDR3 protein is CASSLKLAGETQYF. In nucleotides, the CDR3 is TGCGCCAGCAGCCTCAAACTAGCAGGAGAGACCCAGTACTTC.

The rearrangement uses TRBV6-1 and TRBJ2-7, with D unresolved. The CDR3 covers 17 residues. Trimming removed 2 bases from V and 3 bases from J, with 20 bases in between. The germline V gene has CDR1 MNHNS and CDR2 SASEGT. CDR3 coding DNA: TGTGCCAGCAGTGAATTTCTGTACTCTTTCACGGACTACGAGCAGTACTTC. Protein: CASSEFLYSFTDYEQYF.

J is TRBJ2-5 and V is TRBV2; D gene ambiguous. The V gene lost 7 bases and the J gene lost 2 bases, with 11 bases spanning the gap. This CDR3 contains 13 residues. Germline CDR1 SNHLY, CDR2 FYNNEI. CDR3 residues: CASNRHTQETQYF. For the CDR3, the DNA is TGTGCCAGCAATAGACATACTCAAGAGACCCAGTACTTC.

This clone was observed once. V gene TRBV5-4 combines with J gene TRBJ1-4, with 8 nucleotides matching TRBD1. With 0 bases clipped from V and 3 bases from J, the junction kept 4 bases outside the gene matches. Germline V CDR1 and CDR2: SGHNT, YYREEE (reference sequence). This CDR3 comprises 16 residues. CDR3 bases: TGTGCCAGCAGCTTGGGGACAGGGAGGGCTAATGAAAAACTGTTTTTT. This codes for CASSLGTGRANEKLFF.

This chain uses TRBV2 with TRBJ1-4; D remains ambiguous. V shed 7 bases and J shed 4 bases, with 7 bases lying between them. Per germline, CDR1 SNHLY and CDR2 FYNNEI. The CDR3 consists of 12 residues. CDR3 DNA sequence: TGTGCCAGCACAGCTTATAATGAAAAACTGTTTTTT. Protein: CASTAYNEKLFF.

This chain joins TRBV4-3 and TRBJ2-1, with TRBD2 as a possible D gene (5 bases). V shed 1 base and J shed 6 bases, with 10 bases lying between them. This CDR3 region has 14 residues. Looked up from germline, CDR1 is LGHNA and CDR2 is YSLEER. In DNA, the CDR3 is TGCGCCAGCAGCCAAGGAATGGGGAGCAATGAGCAGTTCTTC. This translates into CASSQGMGSNEQFF.

This chain links TRBV11-2 with TRBJ1-5; 7 nucleotides line up with TRBD1. The CDR3 runs to 16 residues. Germline V gives CDR1 SGHAT, CDR2 FQNNGV. With V trimmed by 5 bases and J by 0 bases, 7 bases remained unmatched. CDR3 amino acids: CASSQGGSASNQPQHF. CDR3 bases: TGTGCCAGCAGCCAGGGGGGCAGCGCTAGCAATCAGCCCCAGCATTTT.

J is TRBJ2-7 and V is TRBV28, with TRBD2 matching 11 bases. This CDR3 region has 15 residues. Per germline, CDR1 MDHEN and CDR2 SYDVKM. Trimming cost V 5 bases and J 5 bases; bases outside gene matches: 8. The DNA of the CDR3 is TGTGCCAGCAGTGTGCGACTAGCGGGAATCAACGAGCAGTACTTC. This sequence encodes CASSVRLAGINEQYF.

V and J are TRBV20-1 and TRBJ2-1; D gene unclear. V lost 4 bases to trimming and J lost 8 bases, with 9 bases between them. Germline V lookup: CDR1 DFQATT, CDR2 SNEGSKA (reference sequence). This CDR3 region has 11 residues. As DNA, the CDR3 is TGCAGTGCTAAAGTCGTCCATGAGCAGTTCTTC. Residues: CSAKVVHEQFF.

The chain carries TRBV28 and TRBJ2-4, with TRBD1 identical over 9 bases. Trimming removed 2 bases from V and 3 bases from J; junction bases left unmatched: 2. Germline V gene lookup returns CDR1 MDHEN and CDR2 SYDVKM. The CDR3 sequence is 15 residues long. DNA of the CDR3: TGTGCCAGCAGTTTAACAGGGGGCTTCAAAAACATTCAGTACTTC. Protein sequence: CASSLTGGFKNIQYF.

This clone was recorded a few times. This sequence joins TRBV7-2 and TRBJ2-7; weak D call: TRBD2 (6 bases). Germline CDR1 reads SGHTA; CDR2 reads FQGNSA. This CDR3 region has 14 residues. Trimming took 3 bases from V and 3 from J, leaving 12 bases between them. CDR3 coding DNA: TGTGCCAGCAGCTTTTTCCGGGAGAACTACGAGCAGTACTTC. The encoded protein is CASSFFRENYEQYF.

This chain connects TRBV28 to TRBJ1-2; tentative D call: TRBD1 (5 bases). CDR1 is MDHEN, CDR2 SYDVKM, per germline. With 1 base removed from V and 6 bases from J, the gap between germline ends came to 12 bases. The length of the CDR3 is 14 residues. CDR3 coding DNA: TGTGCCAGCAGTTTATATGCGGGGCCCCATGGCTACACCTTC. As protein: CASSLYAGPHGYTF.

The V gene is TRBV19, the J gene TRBJ2-7; D ambiguous. Germline V gene data show CDR1 as LNHDA and CDR2 as SQIVND (reference sequence). CDR3 size: 16 residues. V shed 5 bases and J shed 3 bases, with 20 bases lying between them. The CDR3 protein is CASSPLPWGFSYEQYF. DNA for the CDR3: TGTGCCAGTAGTCCCCTTCCCTGGGGTTTTAGCTACGAGCAGTACTTC.

The rearrangement uses TRBV6-5 and TRBJ1-5; 9 bases map to TRBD1. This CDR3 has 14 residues. V shed 8 bases, J shed 6 bases, and the junction held 8 bases outside the gene matches. Germline loops: CDR1 MNHEY, CDR2 SVGAGI. In DNA, the CDR3 is TGTGCCAGCCGCCGGGACAGGGAGGGTCAGCCCCAGCATTTT. Protein: CASRRDREGQPQHF.

The chain joins TRBV29-1 to TRBJ2-5; a weak D match, TRBD1 (5 bases). V dropped 1 base and J dropped 4 bases, with 10 bases sitting between them. The CDR3 sequence is 13 residues long. The germline gives CDR1 SQVTM, CDR2 ANQGSEA. The CDR3 spells CSVEAGPGETQYF. As DNA, the CDR3 is TGCAGCGTTGAAGCAGGGCCGGGAGAGACCCAGTACTTC.

The rearrangement joins TRBV7-2 to TRBJ1-1; D possibly corresponds to TRBD1 (5 bases). Germline CDR1 reads SGHTA; CDR2 reads FQGNSA. V lost 4 bases and J lost 11, with 17 bases in between. This CDR3 is 13 amino acids long. The CDR3 bases are TGTGCCAGCAGCTCCACATTGGGGGGAGTCGCTTTCTTT. Its protein product is CASSSTLGGVAFF.